This TCR beta chain was observed in a study of shared clonotypes between healthy human individuals. With respect to this clone: The antigen is unknown.

CDR1 is LNHDA, CDR2 SQIVND, per germline (reference sequence). The CDR3 extends over 14 amino acids. The ends lost 5 bases at V and 3 bases at J; junction bases unmatched: 3. Findings and limits, study-wide: The genetic and exposure-history diversity represented was limited by few donors.

DNA at about 190 ng, 25,000 to 30,000 T cell genomes, went into sorted-subset replicate PCRs. TCRdb keeps only in-frame clones here, not all; method: immunoSEQ multiplex PCR. The sample lists over a million clones, around 78% seen once, with 0.5% to 0.6% in the top ten. V usage is TRBV19 and J usage is TRBJ2-7, with 11 bases identical to TRBD2. Material for sequencing was memory CD4+ T cells from PBMCs. Subset reported: CD45RA-negative fraction. The TCR originated in a man younger than 35 in good health. Some clones in this sample may be carry-over from other donors' samples. The CDR3 here is CASSALAGVYEQYF. The CDR3 DNA reads TGTGCCAGTAGTGCACTAGCGGGAGTCTACGAGCAGTACTTC.